This T cell receptor (beta chain) was retrieved from a study of cytomegalovirus exposure and HLA in healthy donors (dated 2017 in TCRdb). For the study in its entirety: The 700 or so repertoires of the first cohort and the roughly 120 validation repertoires were produced on the same platform, according to a later analysis. The study aimed to test whether signatures of past pathogen exposure could be identified by cataloging public T cell receptors. Besides the first cohort of 500 to 700 subjects, a separate validation cohort made up of roughly 120 different subjects was used. To predict cytomegalovirus infection status, the study combined high-throughput TCR immunosequencing, statistical association of individual TCRs with disease status, and machine learning.

The paper's findings and limits, for the study overall: In vitro tests confirmed that three of the cytomegalovirus-associated TCR beta chains recognize cytomegalovirus antigens. Of the cluster scores, approximately 94% were above 0 in a later analysis, which found that TCRs clustered in the first cohort also tended to co-occur in the 110 or so validation repertoires. Most TCR sequences were observed very rarely across donors, whereas some public TCRs were present in many individuals. The study listed 150 to 200 TCR beta chains as associated with cytomegalovirus. Cytomegalovirus status was reported to be diagnosed by the classifier with high specificity and sensitivity in both the original and validation cohorts. A later analysis lacked HLA typing for the validation cohort, so it scored co-occurrence in that cohort across all 110 or so repertoires. The authors suggested that the approach could potentially be extended to other disease states and immunological phenotypes.

Separate from the approximately 700-subject first cohort, the validation cohort of 90 to 150 subjects was the group to which the donors belonged. Libraries were prepared through the immunoSEQ multiplex PCR assay. In the paper's pipeline: A statistical classification framework was built for diagnosing cytomegalovirus status from the catalog of TCR beta chain sequences. Drawn from immuneACCESS, this table holds only the in-frame rearrangements with V and J called that TCRdb kept. Clones are partly lost; checked studies trace under half to an unresolved V gene and leave the rest unexplained. V and J calls and clone size are those listed in that table; D and trimming were worked out from the DNA. Across this sample there are around 150,000 clones, with about 86% seen only once. Of the sample, 6.5% to 8.5% is held by the ten largest clones. CDR1 and CDR2 are drawn from the germline V gene: ENHRY, SYGVKD. The CDR3 runs 14 residues from the cysteine to the phenylalanine. Just CDR3 DNA is preserved here, 42 bases in frame from base 1. Trimming at the junction amounts to 8 bases on V and 0 bases on J, and the germline ends lie 11 bases apart.

In this sample, this clone turned up a few times. Its antigen is still unknown. No clone much larger than this one lies a single base away; base qualities are absent. The sequencing input was PBMCs. The chain links TRBV10-3 with TRBJ2-1; the D segment cannot be called with confidence. This TCR was recovered from a woman aged 18-35 years in good health and CMV-seropositive. CDR3 loop: CAIRAKSSYNEQFF. The DNA sequence reads TGTGCCATCCGAGCCAAGAGCTCCTACAATGAGCAGTTCTTC.